This TCR beta chain is from a study of T cells in Graves' hyperthyroidism and ophthalmopathy. Findings and limits, study-wide: A model built on 13 V-J features separated ophthalmopathy from stable hyperthyroidism. With a median lead of around 5.9 months before onset, the model predicted ophthalmopathy.

This CDR3 is 14 amino acids long. Unmatched junction bases numbered 9, after V lost 7 bases and J lost 1 base. Germline CDR1 DFQATT, CDR2 SNEGSKA (reference sequence). Researchers took RNA transcripts and amplified the TCR beta CDR3 regions from them. First-round RT-PCR of the TCR CDR3 relied on the HTBI primer set. TCRdb re-derived calls from the multiplex PCR reads in MiXCR, one entry per CDR3 protein. The table includes hundreds of thousands of distinct CDR3 sequences, 46% detected once. Of note for this clonotype: Its specificity is unknown.

This TCR derives from a woman aged 18 to 35 with Graves' hyperthyroidism. The chain has TRBV20-1 and TRBJ2-5; 7 nucleotides agree with TRBD1. Input material: peripheral blood or thyroid tissue (not recorded which). CDR3 in amino acids: CSGTSGGSQETQYF. CDR3 DNA: TGCAGTGGCACTTCAGGGGGTTCCCAAGAGACCCAGTACTTC.